This TCR beta chain was observed in a study of T cells after posttransplantation cyclophosphamide. Study-level points and caveats: Donor CD8+ memory clones often dominated recipient blood repertoires at later times. Tissue-infiltrating T cells from skin or gut overlapped little with blood T cells. Recipient CMV seropositivity and CMV reactivation strongly tracked TRB clonality.

Comment on this clone: What it recognizes is unknown. A junction end diverges from the germline sequence, so it may reflect a read error.

Controls had myeloablative marrow grafts with methotrexate and calcineurin inhibitor, sampled at 1 year. Data came from immunoSEQ multiplex PCR; TCRdb stores just in-frame clones and leaves some out. The table shows 15,000 to 20,000 clones, with roughly 80% occurring only once. This CDR3 comprises 16 residues. Germline assignment: CDR1 SGHKS and CDR2 YYEKEE (reference sequence). The specimen was PBMCs, collected around 59 weeks after allogeneic stem cell transplant with calcineurin inhibitor and methotrexate. The chain is built from TRBV5-5 and TRBJ1-4; D remains unclear. The sequence derives from a young adult male patient who received an allogeneic stem cell transplant from an unrelated donor, was CMV-positive, and had acute and chronic GVHD. Part of the T cells may come from the graft donor. In DNA, the CDR3 is TGCGCCAGCAGCCAAGACCCCGGACGGGAGGATGAAAAACTGTTTTTT. Protein: CASSQDPGREDEKLFF. The whole variable domain, remainder taken from reference TRBV5-5 and TRBJ1-4, is DAGVTQSPTHLIKTRGQQVTLRCSPISGHKSVSWYQQVLGQGPQFIFQYYEKEERGRGNFPDRFSARQFPNYSSELNVNALLLGDSALYLCASSQDPGREDEKLFFGSGTQLSVL.